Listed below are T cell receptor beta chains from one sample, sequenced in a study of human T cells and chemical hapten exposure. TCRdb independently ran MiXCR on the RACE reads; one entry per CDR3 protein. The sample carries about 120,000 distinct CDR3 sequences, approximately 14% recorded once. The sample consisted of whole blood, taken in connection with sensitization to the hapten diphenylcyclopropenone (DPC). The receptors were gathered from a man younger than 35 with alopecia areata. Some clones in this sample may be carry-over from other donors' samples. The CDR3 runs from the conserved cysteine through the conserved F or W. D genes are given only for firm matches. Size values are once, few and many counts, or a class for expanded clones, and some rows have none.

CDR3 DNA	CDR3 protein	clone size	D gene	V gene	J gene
TGTGCCAGCAGCTTACGCGGGACAGGGGGCACCGGGGAGCTGTTTTTT	CASSLRGTGGTGELFF	NA	TRBD1	TRBV9	TRBJ2-2
TGTGCCAGCTCAATCGCAGGGGAAGAGACCCAGTACTTC	CASSIAGEETQYF	NA	NA	TRBV18	TRBJ2-5
TGTGCCAGCAGCTCCCTGGAGAAACAGGGTCGGGCTTTCTTT	CASSSLEKQGRAFF	few	NA	TRBV7-3	TRBJ1-1
TGCGCCAGCAGCCAAGATAGCTCGCCAGGGATGCATTCACCCCTCCACTTT	CASSQDSSPGMHSPLHF	many	NA	TRBV4-3	TRBJ1-6
TGTGCCAGCAGCCTGAGGGGTGTCGTCCCCCAAGAGACCCAGTACTTC	CASSLRGVVPQETQYF	few	NA	TRBV11-2	TRBJ2-5
TGTGCCAGCAGCTTGGCGAATCAGGGGGCGAGTTATGGCTACACCTTC	CASSLANQGASYGYTF	few	TRBD1	TRBV5-4	TRBJ1-2
TGTGCCAGCAGCGCCCGTCCCGGGACTAGCGGGGGGGCGTTAGCCAAAAACATTCAGTACTTC	CASSARPGTSGGALAKNIQYF	NA	TRBD2	TRBV7-2	TRBJ2-4
TGCGCCAGCAGCTTCCAAGGACAGAGCTACGAGCAGTACTTC	CASSFQGQSYEQYF	NA	NA	TRBV5-1	TRBJ2-7
TGTGCCAGCAGTTACCAGGGGACCCAGTACTTC	CASSYQGTQYF	NA	NA	TRBV6-5	TRBJ2-5
TGTGCCAGCAGTCCTACAGGGGACACTGAAGCTTTCTTT	CASSPTGDTEAFF	few	TRBD1	TRBV6-1	TRBJ1-1
TGCAGCGCTGGGACTGCTACTTACAATGAGCAGTTCTTC	CSAGTATYNEQFF	NA	NA	TRBV29-1	TRBJ2-1
TGTGCCATCAGTGAGTCTGGGGGGTCAACCCAAGAGACCCAGTACTTC	CAISESGGSTQETQYF	once	NA	TRBV10-3	TRBJ2-5
TGCAGTGCTAGTTTGGCAGGTTGGGGGCCCCAGCATTTT	CSASLAGWGPQHF	many	NA	TRBV20-1	TRBJ1-5
TGTGCCAGCAGCTTCTCCTACGAGCAGTACTTC	CASSFSYEQYF	many	NA	TRBV11-2	TRBJ2-7
TGTGCCAGCAGCTTAGTTCGGGGGGACAGGTCCATCTCGGCTGAAGCTTTCTTT	CASSLVRGDRSISAEAFF	NA	TRBD1	TRBV7-6	TRBJ1-1
TGTGCCAGCAGCACGAAACGTAGCAATCAGCCCCAGCATTTT	CASSTKRSNQPQHF	few	NA	TRBV12-3/TRBV12-4	TRBJ1-5
TGCAGCGTTGCGATGGGGGTAGAGGACGAGCAGTACTTC	CSVAMGVEDEQYF	NA	NA	TRBV29-1	TRBJ2-7
TGCGCCAGCAGCCAAGGGTGGTCCGGACGGCTAGCCTACGAGCAGTACTTC	CASSQGWSGRLAYEQYF	NA	NA	TRBV4-3	TRBJ2-7
TGTGCCAGCAGCTCCAGGGCCGGGAATGAGCAGTTCTTC	CASSSRAGNEQFF	many	NA	TRBV7-2	TRBJ2-1
TGTGCCACCAGTGCCCTGAGGACAGGAAGCTCCTACAATGAGCAGTTCTTC	CATSALRTGSSYNEQFF	NA	TRBD1	TRBV24-1	TRBJ2-1
TGTGCCAGCAGCGCGGGACCGACGAACACTGAAGCTTTCTTT	CASSAGPTNTEAFF	NA	NA	TRBV7-6	TRBJ1-1
TGTGCCATCGCGACAGGGAGCGGCAATCAGCCCCAGCATTTT	CAIATGSGNQPQHF	many	TRBD1	TRBV6-1	TRBJ1-5
TGTGCCAGCAGCTTAGGTAGACAAGAGACCCAGTACTTC	CASSLGRQETQYF	NA	NA	TRBV7-6	TRBJ2-5
TGCAGTGCTAGTCGGTTTGCCTACGAGCAGTACTTC	CSASRFAYEQYF	NA	NA	TRBV20-1	TRBJ2-7
TGTGCCAGCGCGGGCTGGGGGACCCGAAACATTCAGTACTTC	CASAGWGTRNIQYF	many	NA	TRBV6-2/TRBV6-3	TRBJ2-4
TGTGCCAGCGGGGGGCAGGTACCTGAGACCCAGTACTTC	CASGGQVPETQYF	NA	NA	TRBV6-6	TRBJ2-5
TGTGCCAGCAGCCTCCTAGTTTCAGAGACCCAGTACTTC	CASSLLVSETQYF	NA	NA	TRBV7-2	TRBJ2-5
TGTGCCAGCAGTTACTCGGGGTACCTAAACACTGAAGCTTTCTTT	CASSYSGYLNTEAFF	NA	NA	TRBV6-5	TRBJ1-1
TGTGCCAGCAGCTCGAGAGGGGGGTCTCAGCCCCAGCATTTT	CASSSRGGSQPQHF	NA	NA	TRBV5-5	TRBJ1-5
TGTGCCAGCAGTGAAGGGGACAGCTCCTACGAGCAGTACTTC	CASSEGDSSYEQYF	few	TRBD1	TRBV6-1	TRBJ2-7
TGCAGCGTTTACCGGACAGGAGAAAGCGACGAGCAGTACTTC	CSVYRTGESDEQYF	NA	TRBD1	TRBV29-1	TRBJ2-7
TGTGCAAGTCGCTTCTTGGCCCCTCTCACTAACTATGGCTACACCTTC	CASRFLAPLTNYGYTF	NA	NA	TRBV12-2	TRBJ1-2
TGTGCCAGCAGCGTAGCAGAGACCCAGTACTTC	CASSVAETQYF	NA	NA	TRBV9	TRBJ2-5
TGTGCCAGCAGCCCCCGCGGGGGGTATAACACCGGGGAGCTGTTTTTT	CASSPRGGYNTGELFF	few	TRBD2	TRBV9	TRBJ2-2
TGTGCCAGCAGCGCGGGAGGTCAGCCCCAGCATTTT	CASSAGGQPQHF	NA	NA	TRBV7-9	TRBJ1-5
TGTGCCAGCTCACCTCCGACAGGGGGCAATATAGATGGCTACACCTTC	CASSPPTGGNIDGYTF	few	TRBD1	TRBV18	TRBJ1-2
TGTGCCAGCAGCCTTAGGGCGGGGGACGGAGAGCTGTTTTTT	CASSLRAGDGELFF	few	TRBD2	TRBV11-2	TRBJ2-2
TGTGCCAGCTCATGGGCGGGGCAGGGATTCTCACCCCTCCACTTT	CASSWAGQGFSPLHF	many	NA	TRBV18	TRBJ1-6
TGTGCCAGCTCACCAGAGGGGCGCGATACGCAGTATTTT	CASSPEGRDTQYF	few	NA	TRBV18	TRBJ2-3
TGTGCCAGCAGTGAAGCGCTTGGGGTCTCTGGGTCACCCCTCCACTTT	CASSEALGVSGSPLHF	few	NA	TRBV2	TRBJ1-6
TGTGCCAGCAGTCCCTTCCCGGGACAGGGGGCGGAGACTTGGAATCAGCCCCAGCATTTT	CASSPFPGQGAETWNQPQHF	NA	TRBD1	TRBV27	TRBJ1-5
TGTGCCAGCAGCTCGACCGGGACATTGAGCTCCTACGAGCAGTACTTC	CASSSTGTLSSYEQYF	NA	NA	TRBV9	TRBJ2-7
TGTGCCAGCAGCTCCCGACAGTACGGATCGGCACCCCTCCACTTT	CASSSRQYGSAPLHF	few	NA	TRBV7-6	TRBJ1-6
TGCGCCAGCAGCCAAGATTTCGAAGATACGCAGTATTTT	CASSQDFEDTQYF	many	NA	TRBV4-3	TRBJ2-3
TGTGCCAGCAGCTATGGATCTGGGGCCAACGTCCTGACTTTC	CASSYGSGANVLTF	few	NA	TRBV13	TRBJ2-6
TGTGCCAGCAGTTACCCCCGGACAGGGAGGAGCACAGATACGCAGTATTTT	CASSYPRTGRSTDTQYF	NA	TRBD1	TRBV6-6	TRBJ2-3
TGTGCCAGCAGCTTATCCGGGTTTGGTTCTGGGGCCAACGTCCTGACTTTC	CASSLSGFGSGANVLTF	many	NA	TRBV7-8	TRBJ2-6
TGTGCCAGTAGTGCGGTCCTTAATTCACCCCTCCACTTT	CASSAVLNSPLHF	many	NA	TRBV19	TRBJ1-6